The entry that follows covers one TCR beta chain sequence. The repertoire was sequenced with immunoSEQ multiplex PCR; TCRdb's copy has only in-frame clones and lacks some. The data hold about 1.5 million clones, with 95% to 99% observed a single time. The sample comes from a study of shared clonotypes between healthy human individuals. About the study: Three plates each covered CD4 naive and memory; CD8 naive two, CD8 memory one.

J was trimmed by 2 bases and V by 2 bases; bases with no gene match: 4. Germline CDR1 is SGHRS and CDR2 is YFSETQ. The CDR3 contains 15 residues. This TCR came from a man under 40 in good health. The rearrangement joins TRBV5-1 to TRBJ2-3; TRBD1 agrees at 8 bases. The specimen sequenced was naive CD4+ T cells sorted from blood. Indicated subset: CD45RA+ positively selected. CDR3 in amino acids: CASSFGTGITDTQYF. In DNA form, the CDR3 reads TGCGCCAGCAGCTTCGGGACAGGTATCACAGATACGCAGTATTTT. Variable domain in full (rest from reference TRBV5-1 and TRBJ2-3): KAGVTQTPRYLIKTRGQQVTLSCSPISGHRSVSWYQQTPGQGLQFLFEYFSETQRNKGNFPGRFSGRQFSNSRSEMNVSTLELGDSALYLCASSFGTGITDTQYFGPGTRLTVL.